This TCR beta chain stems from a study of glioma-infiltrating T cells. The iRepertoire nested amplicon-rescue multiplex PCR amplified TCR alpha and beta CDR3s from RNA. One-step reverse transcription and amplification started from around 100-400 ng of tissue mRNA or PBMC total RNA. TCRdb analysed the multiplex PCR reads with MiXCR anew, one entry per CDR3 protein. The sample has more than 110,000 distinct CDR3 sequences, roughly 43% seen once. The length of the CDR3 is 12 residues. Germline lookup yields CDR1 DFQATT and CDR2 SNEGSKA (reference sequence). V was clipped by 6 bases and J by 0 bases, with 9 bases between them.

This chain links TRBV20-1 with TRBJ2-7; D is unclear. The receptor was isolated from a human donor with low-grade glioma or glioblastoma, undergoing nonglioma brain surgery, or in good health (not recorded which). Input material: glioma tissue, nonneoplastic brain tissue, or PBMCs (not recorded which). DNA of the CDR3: TGCAGTGCACGCCGGGCCTCCTACGAGCAGTACTTC. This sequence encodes CSARRASYEQYF.